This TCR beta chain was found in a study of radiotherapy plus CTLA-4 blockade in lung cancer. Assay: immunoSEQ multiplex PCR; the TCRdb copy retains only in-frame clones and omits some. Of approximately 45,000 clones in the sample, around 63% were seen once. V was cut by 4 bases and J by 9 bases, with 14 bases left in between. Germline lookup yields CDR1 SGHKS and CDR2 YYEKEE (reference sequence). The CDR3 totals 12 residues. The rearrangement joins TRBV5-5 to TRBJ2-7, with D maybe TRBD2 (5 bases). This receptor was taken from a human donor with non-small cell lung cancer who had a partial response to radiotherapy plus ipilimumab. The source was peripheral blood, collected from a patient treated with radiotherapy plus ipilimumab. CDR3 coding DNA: TGTGCCAGCAGCCCGGCCGAGGGCGGGCAGTACTTC. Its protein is CASSPAEGGQYF. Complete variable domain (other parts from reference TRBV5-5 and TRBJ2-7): DAGVTQSPTHLIKTRGQQVTLRCSPISGHKSVSWYQQVLGQGPQFIFQYYEKEERGRGNFPDRFSARQFPNYSSELNVNALLLGDSALYLCASSPAEGGQYFGPGTRLTVT.